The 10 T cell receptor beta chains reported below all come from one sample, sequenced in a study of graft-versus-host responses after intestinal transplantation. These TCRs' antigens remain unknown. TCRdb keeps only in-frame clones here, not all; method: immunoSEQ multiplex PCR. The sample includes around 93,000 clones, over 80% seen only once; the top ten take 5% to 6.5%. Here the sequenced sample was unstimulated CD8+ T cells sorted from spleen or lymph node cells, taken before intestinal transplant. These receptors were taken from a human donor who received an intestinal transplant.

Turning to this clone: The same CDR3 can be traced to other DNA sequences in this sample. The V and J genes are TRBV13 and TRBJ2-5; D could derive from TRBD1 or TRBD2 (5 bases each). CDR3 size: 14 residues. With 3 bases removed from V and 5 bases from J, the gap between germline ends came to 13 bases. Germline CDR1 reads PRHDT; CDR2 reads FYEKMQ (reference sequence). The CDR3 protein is CASSLGQGRETQYF. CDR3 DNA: TGTGCCAGCAGCTTGGGGCAGGGACGGGAGACCCAGTACTTC.

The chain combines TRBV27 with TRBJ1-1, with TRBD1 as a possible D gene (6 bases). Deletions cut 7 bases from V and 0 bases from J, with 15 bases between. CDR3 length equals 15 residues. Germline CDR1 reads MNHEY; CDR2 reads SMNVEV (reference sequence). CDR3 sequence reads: CASKSMGGLNTEAFF. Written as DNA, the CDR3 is TGTGCCAGCAAATCTATGGGGGGCCTGAACACTGAAGCTTTCTTT.

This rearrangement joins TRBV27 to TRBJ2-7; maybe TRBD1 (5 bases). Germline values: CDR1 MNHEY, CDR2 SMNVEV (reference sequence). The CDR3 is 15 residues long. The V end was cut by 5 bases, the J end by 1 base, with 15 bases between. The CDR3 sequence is CASSPAGQRSYEQYF. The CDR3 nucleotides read TGTGCCAGCAGTCCGGCAGGGCAGAGGTCCTACGAGCAGTACTTC.

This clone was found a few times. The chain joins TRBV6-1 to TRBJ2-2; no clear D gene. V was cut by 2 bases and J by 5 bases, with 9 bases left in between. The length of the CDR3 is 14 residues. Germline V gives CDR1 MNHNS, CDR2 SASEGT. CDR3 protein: CASSERRATGELFF. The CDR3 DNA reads TGTGCCAGCAGTGAACGACGGGCTACCGGGGAGCTGTTTTTT.

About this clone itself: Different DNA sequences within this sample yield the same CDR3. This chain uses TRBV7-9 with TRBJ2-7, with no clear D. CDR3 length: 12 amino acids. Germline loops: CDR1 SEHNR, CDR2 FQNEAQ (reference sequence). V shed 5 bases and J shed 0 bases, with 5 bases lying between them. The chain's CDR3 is CASSLSSYEQYF. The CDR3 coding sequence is TGTGCCAGCAGCCTCTCCTCCTACGAGCAGTACTTC.

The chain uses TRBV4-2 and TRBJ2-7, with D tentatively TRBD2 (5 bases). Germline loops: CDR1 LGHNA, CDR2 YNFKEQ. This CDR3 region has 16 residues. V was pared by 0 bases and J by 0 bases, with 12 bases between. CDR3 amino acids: CASSQEAGLSSYEQYF. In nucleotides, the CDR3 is TGTGCCAGCAGCCAAGAGGCGGGCCTGAGCTCCTACGAGCAGTACTTC.

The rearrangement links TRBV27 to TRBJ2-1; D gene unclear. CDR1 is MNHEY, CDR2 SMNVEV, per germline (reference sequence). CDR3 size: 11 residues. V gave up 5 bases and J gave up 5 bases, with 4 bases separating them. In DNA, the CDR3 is TGTGCCAGCAGTACGGACAATGAGCAGTTCTTC. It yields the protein CASSTDNEQFF.

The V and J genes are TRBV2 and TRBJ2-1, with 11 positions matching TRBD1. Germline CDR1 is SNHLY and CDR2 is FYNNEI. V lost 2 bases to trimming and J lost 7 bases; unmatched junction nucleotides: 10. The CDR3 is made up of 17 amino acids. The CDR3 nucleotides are TGTGCCAGCAGTGAACCGGAAGGGACAGGGGGTCTGAATGAGCAGTTCTTC. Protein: CASSEPEGTGGLNEQFF.

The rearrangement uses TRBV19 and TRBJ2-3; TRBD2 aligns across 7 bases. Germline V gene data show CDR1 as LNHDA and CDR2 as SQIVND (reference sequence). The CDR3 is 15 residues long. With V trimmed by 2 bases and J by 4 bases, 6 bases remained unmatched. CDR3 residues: CASSIMAGAADTQYF. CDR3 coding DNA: TGTGCCAGTAGTATAATGGCGGGAGCGGCAGATACGCAGTATTTT.

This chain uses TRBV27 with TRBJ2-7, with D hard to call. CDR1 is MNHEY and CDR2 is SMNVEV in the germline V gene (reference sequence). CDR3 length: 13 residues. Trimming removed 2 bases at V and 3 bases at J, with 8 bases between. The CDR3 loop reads CASSLGQNYEQYF. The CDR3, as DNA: TGTGCCAGCAGTTTAGGTCAGAACTACGAGCAGTACTTC.